This T cell receptor (beta chain) comes out of a study of post-analysis software for immune sequencing data. In regard to this clonotype: What it binds is not known.

Points from the study as a whole: Strong co-clustering by F measure linked samples that shared a preparation batch. Patients used about 5 TRBV segments, including TRBV5-6, TRBV5-1 and TRBV20-1, more often than controls. Significantly lower normalized Chao1 diversity was found in patients with multiple sclerosis relative to controls.

The authors incorporated unique molecular identifiers into the TCR beta cDNA libraries. Out of 1 to 10 million T cells, about 520,000 cDNA molecules were generated. TCRdb used MiXCR to reprocess the PCR reads, holding one entry per CDR3 protein. The sample shows a few hundred thousand distinct CDR3 sequences, approximately 31% of them seen only once. Germline V gene data show CDR1 as SGHAT and CDR2 as FQNNGV. The CDR3 runs 15 residues. Trimming removed 2 bases from V and 7 bases from J, with 12 bases in between. This TCR was sampled from a girl under 18 with multiple sclerosis. The source material was blood. This chain joins TRBV11-2 and TRBJ1-6, with D maybe TRBD1 (6 bases). The CDR3 sequence: CASSLQGSRNSPLHF. As DNA, the CDR3 is TGTGCCAGCAGCTTACAGGGGTCTCGGAATTCACCCCTCCACTTT.